One sample yielded the 17 T cell receptor beta chains listed below, sequenced in a study of shared clonotypes between healthy human individuals. Clones were sequenced by immunoSEQ multiplex PCR, and TCRdb holds only the in-frame ones, with some missing. Among about 960,000 clones listed, more than 75% were seen once. Material: memory CD4+ T cells sorted from blood. The subset: CD45RA-negative fraction. The source is a man aged 18 to 35 in good health.

The rearrangement joins TRBV10-3 to TRBJ2-3; possibly TRBD2 for D (6 bases). Germline lookup yields CDR1 ENHRY and CDR2 SYGVKD. V was shortened by 6 bases and J by 0 bases, with 13 bases between the two germline ends. This CDR3 contains 15 residues. CDR3 residues: CAIREGLSSTDTQYF. The CDR3 nucleotides read TGTGCCATCAGGGAGGGGCTTTCTAGCACAGATACGCAGTATTTT.

The V gene is TRBV2, the J gene TRBJ1-2, with 8 bases lining up with TRBD1. The germline V gene encodes CDR1 SNHLY and CDR2 FYNNEI. This CDR3 has 15 residues. V shed 6 bases, J shed 0 bases, and the junction held 6 bases outside the gene matches. The CDR3 sequence: CASSLTGDPNYGYTF. The CDR3 bases are TGTGCCAGCAGCTTGACAGGGGATCCTAACTATGGCTACACCTTC.

The chain uses TRBV7-9 and TRBJ2-7; D gene uncertain. The CDR3 is made up of 14 amino acids. Trimming took 2 bases from V and 0 from J, leaving 8 bases between them. Looked up from germline, CDR1 is SEHNR and CDR2 is FQNEAQ (reference sequence). The DNA for the CDR3 is TGTGCCAGCAGCTTACCTTCCCGCTCCTACGAGCAGTACTTC. Protein product: CASSLPSRSYEQYF.

This clone was seen only once. The chain joins TRBV14 to TRBJ1-1; D may be TRBD1 (6 bases). CDR1 SGHDN and CDR2 FVKESK come from the germline V gene. V lost 5 bases, J lost 4 bases, and 8 bases lay in between. The CDR3 has 12 residues. The CDR3: CASSDRFTEAFF. The CDR3 DNA is TGTGCCAGCAGCGACAGGTTCACTGAAGCTTTCTTT.

The chain links TRBV18 to TRBJ1-1; 9 nucleotides line up with TRBD1. CDR3 length: 15 amino acids. V lost 3 bases and J lost 4; bases outside the gene matches: 6. The germline gives CDR1 KGHSH, CDR2 LQKENI. The CDR3 DNA reads as TGTGCCAGCTCACCTCAGGACAGGGGTCGCACTGAAGCTTTCTTT. This translates into CASSPQDRGRTEAFF.

The CDR3 here is CSVDSLVGDTEAFF. CDR3 bases: TGCAGCGTTGATTCTCTGGTCGGGGACACTGAAGCTTTCTTT. This chain uses TRBV29-1 with TRBJ1-1; D gene uncertain. Per the germline V gene, CDR1 is SQVTM and CDR2 is ANQGSEA. Deletions cut 3 bases from V and 3 bases from J, with 14 bases between. The CDR3 sequence is 14 residues long. The full variable domain, in which reference TRBV29-1 and TRBJ1-1 provide the parts outside the CDR3, is SAVISQKPSRDICQRGTSLTIQCQVDSQVTMMFWYRQQPGQSLTLIATANQGSEATYESGFVIDKFPISRPNLTFSTLTVSNMSPEDSSIYLCSVDSLVGDTEAFFGQGTRLTVV.

This chain uses TRBV29-1 with TRBJ1-2, with D possibly matching TRBD1 (5 bases). V lost 4 bases and J lost 4, with 16 bases in between. Germline CDR1 SQVTM, CDR2 ANQGSEA. The CDR3 loop spans 14 amino acids. In DNA, the CDR3 is TGCAGCGTTGGGCCGAAAGGGGATATCTATGGCTACACCTTC. Encoded protein: CSVGPKGDIYGYTF. The variable domain in full, completed from reference TRBV29-1 and TRBJ1-2, reads SAVISQKPSRDICQRGTSLTIQCQVDSQVTMMFWYRQQPGQSLTLIATANQGSEATYESGFVIDKFPISRPNLTFSTLTVSNMSPEDSSIYLCSVGPKGDIYGYTFGSGTRLTVV.

The J gene is TRBJ2-1, the V gene TRBV2; no clear D gene. The CDR3 has 13 amino acids. Germline-derived CDR1 and CDR2 are SNHLY and FYNNEI. Trimming pared 4 bases from V and 6 bases from J, leaving 10 bases between. For the CDR3, the DNA is TGTGCCAGCAGTGGCCCGGTGGTCAATGAGCAGTTCTTC. It yields the protein CASSGPVVNEQFF.

The J gene is TRBJ1-6, the V gene TRBV2; D unresolved. CDR3 length: 14 amino acids. Trimming removed 3 bases from V and 10 bases from J, with 13 bases in between. Looked up from germline, CDR1 is SNHLY and CDR2 is FYNNEI. The CDR3 nucleotides are TGTGCCAGCAGTGATAGGGAGGGTGGGTCACCCCTCCACTTT. Protein sequence: CASSDREGGSPLHF.

Comments on this clone: Within the sample, other DNA sequences also encode this same CDR3. The chain combines TRBV19 with TRBJ1-4; maybe TRBD1 (6 bases). Trimming pared 3 bases from V and 4 bases from J, leaving 9 bases between. The length of the CDR3 is 14 residues. The V gene's germline CDR1 is LNHDA and CDR2 SQIVND (reference sequence). The CDR3 reads CASSIQGNNEKLFF. The CDR3 bases are TGTGCCAGTAGTATCCAGGGGAATAATGAAAAACTGTTTTTT.

There are a few counts of this clone. The genes are TRBV7-2 and TRBJ2-2; D is unresolved. The germline CDR1 and CDR2 sequences are SGHTA and FQGNSA. This CDR3 comprises 16 residues. Trimming removed 5 bases from V and 0 bases from J, with 13 bases in between. CDR3 DNA: TGTGCCAGCAGCGTCAGCTGGGCTTCGAACACCGGGGAGCTGTTTTTT. This codes for CASSVSWASNTGELFF.

V is TRBV7-9 and J is TRBJ2-1, with D unclear. Trimming shortened V by 0 bases and J by 5 bases, and 11 bases separated the two germline ends. CDR3 length equals 15 residues. In germline, CDR1 is SEHNR, CDR2 FQNEAQ (reference sequence). The DNA for the CDR3 is TGTGCCAGCAGCTTAGCGGTGACACTTAACAATGAGCAGTTCTTC. It yields the protein CASSLAVTLNNEQFF.

CDR3 region: CASSLNSSGQFF. DNA for the CDR3: TGTGCCAGCAGCTTAAACAGTTCAGGGCAGTTCTTC. The chain combines TRBV7-2 with TRBJ2-1; D gene ambiguous. CDR1 SGHTA and CDR2 FQGNSA come from the germline V gene. This CDR3 spans 12 amino acids. Trimming took off 2 bases at V and 12 bases at J, with 11 bases between the two ends.

V gene TRBV27 combines with J gene TRBJ1-5; 7 positions agree with TRBD1. The V and J ends lost 3 bases and 6 bases, in that order; junction bases with no gene match: 11. This CDR3 is 16 amino acids long. Germline V gives CDR1 MNHEY, CDR2 SMNVEV (reference sequence). In nucleotides, the CDR3 is TGTGCCAGCAGTTTTATATACAGGGGAGGGGTTCAGCCCCAGCATTTT. Translating it yields CASSFIYRGGVQPQHF.

This rearrangement joins TRBV7-2 to TRBJ1-2, with TRBD1 matching 8 bases. Germline V gene lookup returns CDR1 SGHTA and CDR2 FQGNSA. V trimming: 7 bases; J trimming: 5 bases; junction bases outside the gene matches: 9. The CDR3 is 14 residues long. This CDR3 reads CASNPGGAEYGYTF. In DNA, the CDR3 is TGTGCCAGCAACCCAGGGGGCGCAGAATATGGCTACACCTTC.

This chain joins TRBV11-1 and TRBJ2-1, with a weak D call TRBD2 (5 bases). CDR3 length: 13 amino acids. V was trimmed by 4 bases and J by 3 bases, leaving 7 bases between them. The germline V gene has CDR1 SGHAT and CDR2 FQDESV (reference sequence). This CDR3 reads CASSSDFYNEQFF. The CDR3, as DNA: TGTGCCAGCAGCTCGGACTTCTACAATGAGCAGTTCTTC.

The chain carries TRBV29-1 and TRBJ1-2, with TRBD1 identical over 7 bases. Trimming at V came to 8 bases and at J to 6 bases, leaving 12 bases not matched to a gene. The CDR3 consists of 13 residues. CDR1 and CDR2 (germline): SQVTM, ANQGSEA. In DNA form, the CDR3 reads TGCAGCATCCCCCAGGGGGTGGTGGATGGCTACACCTTC. This codes for CSIPQGVVDGYTF.